This T cell receptor beta chain came from a study of a mutant IDH1 vaccine in newly diagnosed glioma. Whole-study context: Vaccine administration was initiated 4-6 weeks following radiotherapy alone, or with temozolomide cycles. The earlier regimen, radiotherapy, temozolomide, or both, was most often both.

Noted time point: week 5, during vaccination. What each vaccine dose contained was 300 ug of mutant IDH1 20-mer peptide, accompanied by topical imiquimod. V was trimmed by 1 base and J by 1 base, leaving 20 bases between them. Germline CDR1 is MGHRA and CDR2 is YSYEKL. The CDR3 is made up of 19 amino acids. Profiled with immunoSEQ multiplex PCR; TCRdb holds only in-frame clones, not every one. The table shows fewer than 100,000 clones, with 90% to 95% occurring only once. This clone is termed medium-sized. Its target is unknown. The rearrangement links TRBV4-1 to TRBJ1-5; the D is unclear. This receptor was taken from a woman aged 45-59 years with glioma. Sequenced here: PBMCs, sampled from a glioma patient whose treatment included an IDH1 peptide vaccine. The CDR3 sequence is CASSQASGPLDISNQPQHF. The CDR3 region has the DNA TGCGCCAGCAGCCAAGCCTCGGGCCCCCTCGATATAAGCAATCAGCCCCAGCATTTT.